The T cell receptor beta chain described here comes from a study of cytomegalovirus exposure and HLA in healthy donors. Concerning this clone itself: As yet, its antigen is unknown.

PCR involved 60 Vbeta and 13 Jbeta primers. Repertoires were generated with immunoSEQ multiplex PCR, while TCRdb's copy carries only in-frame clones and drops some. The sample lists about 160,000 clones, around 76% seen once, with less than 1.6% in the top ten. Germline V CDR1 and CDR2: SGHAT, FQNNGV. The CDR3 has 15 amino acids. V trimming: 3 bases; J trimming: 5 bases; junction bases outside the gene matches: 9. Samples came from healthy bone marrow donors. While unrecorded immune exposures were likely, the donors were nominally healthy when sampled. Study-level results: Later analysis showed TCR association rates varying by HLA locus, highest for DRB1 and lowest for HLA-C. Researchers reportedly found TCR beta sequences accurately predicted most subjects' HLA-A and HLA-B alleles.

This chain joins TRBV11-2 and TRBJ1-1; 7 bases align to TRBD1. Sequencing input: PBMCs. The sequence came from a girl aged 5-17 years in good health and CMV-seropositive. The CDR3 nucleotides read TGTGCCAGCAGCTTGGGCGGCAGGGGGTCGACTGAAGCTTTCTTT. Amino acid sequence: CASSLGGRGSTEAFF.